The next 3 T cell receptor beta chains were all read from a single sample in a study of blood T cell repertoires in COVID-19. Measured with immunoSEQ multiplex PCR; TCRdb has only the in-frame clones, and not every one. Altogether approximately 300,000 clones are present, about 90% being singletons, with the ten largest covering 10% to 12%. The sequenced sample was peripheral blood. The receptor set was obtained from a woman younger than 45 with COVID-19, enrolled during active disease.

The chain is built from TRBV2 and TRBJ2-7, with 8 bases identical to TRBD1. Germline trimming cut 3 bases from V and 3 bases from J; bases unmatched to any gene: 13. Germline V CDR1 and CDR2: SNHLY, FYNNEI. The CDR3 length is 17 residues. CDR3 nucleotide sequence: TGTGCCAGCAGTGATTTTTCCGGGACAGGAGGATTCTACGAGCAGTACTTC. This translates into CASSDFSGTGGFYEQYF.

This clone was seen a handful of times. The rearrangement uses TRBV19 and TRBJ2-1; D remains unclear. Germline V gives CDR1 LNHDA, CDR2 SQIVND (reference sequence). Trimming stripped 5 bases from V and 8 bases from J, with 13 bases between. This CDR3 comprises 13 residues. CDR3 loop: CASSLAFPDEQFF. In DNA, the CDR3 is TGTGCCAGTAGTTTAGCCTTCCCGGATGAGCAGTTCTTC.

This sequence joins TRBV5-1 and TRBJ2-7; 12 bases are a match to TRBD2. The CDR3 contains 15 residues. Germline CDR1 and CDR2: SGHRS and YFSETQ. V lost 0 bases and J lost 3; bases outside the gene matches: 1. CDR3 region: CASSLGLAGVYEQYF. CDR3 DNA: TGCGCCAGCAGCTTGGGACTAGCGGGAGTCTACGAGCAGTACTTC.